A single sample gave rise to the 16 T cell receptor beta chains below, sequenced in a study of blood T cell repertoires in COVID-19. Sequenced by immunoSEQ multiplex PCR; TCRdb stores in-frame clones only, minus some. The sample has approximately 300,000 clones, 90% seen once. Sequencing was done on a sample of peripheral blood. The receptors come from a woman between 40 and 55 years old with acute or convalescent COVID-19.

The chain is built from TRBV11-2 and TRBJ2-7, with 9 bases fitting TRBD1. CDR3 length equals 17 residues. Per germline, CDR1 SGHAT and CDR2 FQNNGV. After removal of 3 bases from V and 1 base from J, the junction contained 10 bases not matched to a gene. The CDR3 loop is CASSFNTRTGASYEQYV. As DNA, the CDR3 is TGTGCCAGCAGCTTCAACACCCGGACAGGGGCGTCCTACGAGCAGTACGTC.

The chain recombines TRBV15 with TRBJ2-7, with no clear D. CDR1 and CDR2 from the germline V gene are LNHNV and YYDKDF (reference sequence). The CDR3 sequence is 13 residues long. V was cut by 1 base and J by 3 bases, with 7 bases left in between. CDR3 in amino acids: CATSRGRNYEQYV. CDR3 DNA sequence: TGTGCCACCAGCAGAGGCAGGAACTACGAGCAGTACGTC.

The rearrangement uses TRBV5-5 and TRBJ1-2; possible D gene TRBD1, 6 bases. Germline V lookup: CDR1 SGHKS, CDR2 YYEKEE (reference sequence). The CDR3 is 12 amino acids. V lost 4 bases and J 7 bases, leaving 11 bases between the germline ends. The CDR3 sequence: CASSNRDGGYTF. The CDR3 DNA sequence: TGTGCCAGCAGCAACAGGGATGGTGGCTACACCTTC.

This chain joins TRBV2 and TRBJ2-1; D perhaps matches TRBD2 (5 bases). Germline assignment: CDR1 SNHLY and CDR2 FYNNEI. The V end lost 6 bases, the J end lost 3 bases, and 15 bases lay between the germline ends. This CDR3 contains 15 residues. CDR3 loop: CASSGERGLYNEQFF. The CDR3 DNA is TGTGCCAGCAGCGGGGAACGTGGGCTCTACAATGAGCAGTTCTTC.

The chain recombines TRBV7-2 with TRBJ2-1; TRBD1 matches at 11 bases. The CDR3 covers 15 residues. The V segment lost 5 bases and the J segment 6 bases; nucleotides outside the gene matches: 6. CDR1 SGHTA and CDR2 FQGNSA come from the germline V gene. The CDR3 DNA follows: TGTGCCAGCAGCCCCGGACAGGGGGCCTCCAATGAGCAGTTCTTC. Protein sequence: CASSPGQGASNEQFF.

In DNA, the CDR3 is TGTGCCAGCAGCCAGCGGACAGGGAGGAGAGGGGCCAACGTCCTGACTTTC. This sequence encodes CASSQRTGRRGANVLTF. The V and J genes are TRBV7-8 and TRBJ2-6, with 8 positions matching TRBD1. This CDR3 region has 17 residues. J gave up 4 bases and V 5 bases, and 10 bases lay outside the gene matches. Germline CDR1 is SGHVS and CDR2 is FQNEAQ.

CDR3 bases: TGTGCCAGCAGCGTTGACAGGGCAGGAGAGACCCAGTACTTC. Protein: CASSVDRAGETQYF. The chain joins TRBV2 to TRBJ2-5, with 7 bases identical to TRBD1. Looked up from germline, CDR1 is SNHLY and CDR2 is FYNNEI. The V gene end was trimmed by 6 bases and the J gene end by 4 bases; junction bases not matched to a gene: 8. The CDR3 is made up of 14 amino acids.

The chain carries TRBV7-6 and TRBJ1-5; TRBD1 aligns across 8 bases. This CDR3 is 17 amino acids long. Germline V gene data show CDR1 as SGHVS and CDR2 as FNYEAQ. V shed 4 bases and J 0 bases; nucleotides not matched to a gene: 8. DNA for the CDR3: TGTGCCAGCAGCTCCGGACAGGGAAGATTTAGCAATCAGCCCCAGCATTTT. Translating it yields CASSSGQGRFSNQPQHF.

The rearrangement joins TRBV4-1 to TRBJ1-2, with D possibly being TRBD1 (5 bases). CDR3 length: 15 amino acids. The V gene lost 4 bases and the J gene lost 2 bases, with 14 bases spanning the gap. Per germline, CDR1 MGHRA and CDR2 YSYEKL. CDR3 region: CASSPAGRENYGYTF. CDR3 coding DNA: TGCGCCAGCAGCCCAGCAGGCAGGGAAAACTATGGCTACACCTTC.

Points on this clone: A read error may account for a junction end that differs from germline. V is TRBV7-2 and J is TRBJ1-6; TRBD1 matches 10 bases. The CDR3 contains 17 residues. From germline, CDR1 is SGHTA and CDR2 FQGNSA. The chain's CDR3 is CASTPSRTGGYSSPLHF. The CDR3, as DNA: TGTGCCAGCACCCCCTCTCGGACAGGGGGATATAGTTCACCCCTCCACTTT.

CDR3 bases: TGTGCCAGCACCCGAGACAAATATGGCTACACCTTC. Amino acids: CASTRDKYGYTF. The chain is built from TRBV6-5 and TRBJ1-2, with D hard to call. V was clipped by 7 bases and J by 5 bases, with 11 bases between them. The CDR3 length is 12 residues. The germline gives CDR1 MNHEY, CDR2 SVGAGI.

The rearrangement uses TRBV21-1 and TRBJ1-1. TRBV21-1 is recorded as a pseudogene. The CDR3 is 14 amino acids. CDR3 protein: CASSRRGGNTEAFF. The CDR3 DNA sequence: TGTGCCAGCAGCAGGAGGGGAGGGAACACTGAAGCTTTCTTT.

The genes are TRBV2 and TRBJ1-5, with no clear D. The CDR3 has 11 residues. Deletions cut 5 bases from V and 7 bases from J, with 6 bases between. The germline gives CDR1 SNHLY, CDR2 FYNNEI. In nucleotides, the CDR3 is TGTGCCAGCAGTCGAGGGCAGCCCCAGCATTTT. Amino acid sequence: CASSRGQPQHF.

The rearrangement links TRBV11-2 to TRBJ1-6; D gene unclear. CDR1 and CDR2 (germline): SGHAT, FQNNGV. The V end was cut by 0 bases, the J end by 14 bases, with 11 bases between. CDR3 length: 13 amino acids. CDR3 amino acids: CASSLEAFQTLHF. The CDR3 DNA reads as TGTGCCAGCAGCTTAGAGGCCTTCCAGACCCTCCACTTT.

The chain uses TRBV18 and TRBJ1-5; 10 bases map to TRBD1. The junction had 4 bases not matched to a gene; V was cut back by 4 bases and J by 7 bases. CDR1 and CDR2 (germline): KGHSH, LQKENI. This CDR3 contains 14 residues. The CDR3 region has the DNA TGTGCCAGCTCACTCGGGACAGGGGAGCAGCCCCAGCATTTT. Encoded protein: CASSLGTGEQPQHF.

In nucleotides, the CDR3 is TGTGCCAGCAGTTTAGGGACAGGGGGGCCCTATGGCTACACCTTC. Protein: CASSLGTGGPYGYTF. The chain couples TRBV27 to TRBJ1-2, with 11 bases aligning to TRBD1. This CDR3 is built from 15 residues. Germline CDR1 and CDR2: MNHEY and SMNVEV (reference sequence). Trimming cost V 2 bases and J 4 bases; bases outside gene matches: 3.